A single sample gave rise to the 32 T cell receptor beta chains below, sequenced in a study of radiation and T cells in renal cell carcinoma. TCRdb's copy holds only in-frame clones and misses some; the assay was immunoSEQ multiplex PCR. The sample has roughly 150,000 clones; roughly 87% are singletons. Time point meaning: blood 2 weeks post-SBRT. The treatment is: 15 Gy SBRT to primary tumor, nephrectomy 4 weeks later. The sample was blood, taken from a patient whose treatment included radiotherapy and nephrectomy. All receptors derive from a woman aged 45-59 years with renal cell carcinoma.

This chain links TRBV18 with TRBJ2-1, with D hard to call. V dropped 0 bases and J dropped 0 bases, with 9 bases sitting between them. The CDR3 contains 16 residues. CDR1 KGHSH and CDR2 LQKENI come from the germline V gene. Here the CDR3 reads CASSPPAASSYNEQFF. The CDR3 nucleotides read TGTGCCAGCTCACCACCGGCGGCAAGCTCCTACAATGAGCAGTTCTTC.

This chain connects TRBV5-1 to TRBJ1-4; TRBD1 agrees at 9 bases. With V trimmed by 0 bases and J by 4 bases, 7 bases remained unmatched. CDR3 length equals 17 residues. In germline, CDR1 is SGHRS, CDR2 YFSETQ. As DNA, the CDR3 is TGCGCCAGCAGCTTGGTGGGACAGGGTATAGGTAATGAAAAACTGTTTTTT. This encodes CASSLVGQGIGNEKLFF.

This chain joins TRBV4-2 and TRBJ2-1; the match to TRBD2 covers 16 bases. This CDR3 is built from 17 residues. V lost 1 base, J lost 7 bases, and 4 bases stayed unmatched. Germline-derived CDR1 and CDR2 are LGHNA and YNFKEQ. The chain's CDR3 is CASSQVGLAGGHNEQFF. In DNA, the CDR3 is TGTGCCAGCAGCCAAGTGGGACTAGCGGGGGGGCATAATGAGCAGTTCTTC.

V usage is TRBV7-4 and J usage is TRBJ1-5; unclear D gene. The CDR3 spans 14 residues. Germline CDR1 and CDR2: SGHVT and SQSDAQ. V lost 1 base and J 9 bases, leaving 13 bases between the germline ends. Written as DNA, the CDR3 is TGTGCCAGCAGCTTAGTCGTGACAATCATGCCCCAGCATTTT. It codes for CASSLVVTIMPQHF.

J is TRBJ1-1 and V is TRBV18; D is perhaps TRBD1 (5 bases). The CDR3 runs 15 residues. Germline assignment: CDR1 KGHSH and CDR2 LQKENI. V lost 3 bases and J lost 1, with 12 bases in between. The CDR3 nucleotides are TGTGCCAGCTCACCCCTAACAGGCCCGAACACTGAAGCTTTCTTT. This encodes CASSPLTGPNTEAFF.

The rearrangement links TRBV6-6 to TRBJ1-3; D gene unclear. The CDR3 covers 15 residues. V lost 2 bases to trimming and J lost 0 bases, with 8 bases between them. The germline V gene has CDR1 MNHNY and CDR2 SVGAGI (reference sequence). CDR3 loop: CASSYRTDSGNTIYF. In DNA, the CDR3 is TGTGCCAGCAGTTACCGGACGGACTCTGGAAACACCATATATTTT.

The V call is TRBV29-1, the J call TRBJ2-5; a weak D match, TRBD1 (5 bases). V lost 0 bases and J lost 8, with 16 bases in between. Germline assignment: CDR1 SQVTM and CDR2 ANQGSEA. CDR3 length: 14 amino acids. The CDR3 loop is CSVEDGQGAGTQYF. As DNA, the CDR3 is TGCAGCGTTGAAGATGGGCAGGGCGCCGGAACCCAGTACTTC.

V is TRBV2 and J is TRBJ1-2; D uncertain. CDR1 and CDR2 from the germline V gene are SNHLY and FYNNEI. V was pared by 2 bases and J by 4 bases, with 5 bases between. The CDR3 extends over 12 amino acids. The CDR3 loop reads CASSESSYGYTF. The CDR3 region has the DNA TGTGCCAGCAGTGAAAGCTCCTATGGCTACACCTTC. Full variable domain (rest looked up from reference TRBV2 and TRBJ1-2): EPEVTQTPSHQVTQMGQEVILRCVPISNHLYFYWYRQILGQKVEFLVSFYNNEISEKSEIFDDQFSVERPDGSNFTLKIRSTKLEDSAMYFCASSESSYGYTFGSGTRLTVV.

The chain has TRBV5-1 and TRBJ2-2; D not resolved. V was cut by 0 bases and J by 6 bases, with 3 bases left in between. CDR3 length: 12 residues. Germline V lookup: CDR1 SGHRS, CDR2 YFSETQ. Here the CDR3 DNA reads TGCGCCAGCAGCTTGGGTCCCGGGGAGCTGTTTTTT. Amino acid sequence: CASSLGPGELFF.

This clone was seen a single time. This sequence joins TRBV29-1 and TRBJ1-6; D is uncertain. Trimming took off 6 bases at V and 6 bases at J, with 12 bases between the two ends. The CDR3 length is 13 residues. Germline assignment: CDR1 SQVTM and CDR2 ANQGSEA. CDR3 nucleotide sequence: TGCAGCGTGATGACGGGCGGTAATTCACCCCTCCACTTT. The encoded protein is CSVMTGGNSPLHF.

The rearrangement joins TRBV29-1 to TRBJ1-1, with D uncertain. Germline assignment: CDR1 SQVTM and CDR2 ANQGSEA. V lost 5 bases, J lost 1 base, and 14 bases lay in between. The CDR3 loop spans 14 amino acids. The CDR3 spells CSVYPRRSNTEAFF. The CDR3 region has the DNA TGCAGCGTTTATCCGAGACGGTCGAACACTGAAGCTTTCTTT.

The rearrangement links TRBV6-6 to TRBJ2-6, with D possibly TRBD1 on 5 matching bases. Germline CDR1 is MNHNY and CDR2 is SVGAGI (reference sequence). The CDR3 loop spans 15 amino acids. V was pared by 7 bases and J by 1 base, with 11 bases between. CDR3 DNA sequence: TGTGCCAGCAACCAAGCAGGGTCTGGGGCCAACGTCCTGACTTTC. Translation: CASNQAGSGANVLTF.

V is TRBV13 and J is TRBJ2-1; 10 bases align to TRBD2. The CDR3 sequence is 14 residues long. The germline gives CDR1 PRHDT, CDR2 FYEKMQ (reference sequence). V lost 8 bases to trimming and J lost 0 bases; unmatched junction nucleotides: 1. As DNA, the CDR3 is TGTGCCAGCCAGCGGGGGGGCTCCTACAATGAGCAGTTCTTC. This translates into CASQRGGSYNEQFF.

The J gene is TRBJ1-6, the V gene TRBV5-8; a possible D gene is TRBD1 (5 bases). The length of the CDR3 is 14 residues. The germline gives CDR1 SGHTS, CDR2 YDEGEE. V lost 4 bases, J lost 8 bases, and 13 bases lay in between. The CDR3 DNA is TGTGCCAGCAGCCTAACCTGGGGGGATTCACCCCTCCACTTT. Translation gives CASSLTWGDSPLHF.

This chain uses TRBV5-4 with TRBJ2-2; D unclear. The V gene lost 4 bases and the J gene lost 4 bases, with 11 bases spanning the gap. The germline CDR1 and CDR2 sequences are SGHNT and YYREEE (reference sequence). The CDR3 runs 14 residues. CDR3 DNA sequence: TGTGCCAGCAGCATGGTGGGCTCCACCGGGGAGCTGTTTTTT. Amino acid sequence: CASSMVGSTGELFF.

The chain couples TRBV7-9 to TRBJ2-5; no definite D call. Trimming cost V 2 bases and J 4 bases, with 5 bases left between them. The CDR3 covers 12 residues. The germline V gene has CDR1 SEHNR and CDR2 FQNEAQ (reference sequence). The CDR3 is CASSLIGETQYF. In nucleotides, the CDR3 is TGTGCCAGCAGCTTAATCGGAGAGACCCAGTACTTC.

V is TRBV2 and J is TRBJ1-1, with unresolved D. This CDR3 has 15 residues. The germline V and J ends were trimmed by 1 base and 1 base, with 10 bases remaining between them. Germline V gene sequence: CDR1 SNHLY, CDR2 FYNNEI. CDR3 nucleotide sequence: TGTGCCAGCAGTGAAGATCGTACCGGGAACACTGAAGCTTTCTTT. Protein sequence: CASSEDRTGNTEAFF.

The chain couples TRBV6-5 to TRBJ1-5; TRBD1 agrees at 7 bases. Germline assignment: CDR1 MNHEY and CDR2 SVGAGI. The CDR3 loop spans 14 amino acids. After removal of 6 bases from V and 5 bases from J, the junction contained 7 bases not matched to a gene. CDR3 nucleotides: TGTGCCAGCAGCCGGACAGGACAGTATCAGCCCCAGCATTTT. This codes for CASSRTGQYQPQHF.

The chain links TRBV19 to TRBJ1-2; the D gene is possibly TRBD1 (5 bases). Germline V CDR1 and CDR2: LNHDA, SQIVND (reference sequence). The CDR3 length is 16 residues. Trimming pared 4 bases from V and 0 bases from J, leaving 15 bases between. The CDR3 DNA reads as TGTGCCAGTAGTAGGGGGGGAGAAAGAGCTAACTATGGCTACACCTTC. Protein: CASSRGGERANYGYTF.

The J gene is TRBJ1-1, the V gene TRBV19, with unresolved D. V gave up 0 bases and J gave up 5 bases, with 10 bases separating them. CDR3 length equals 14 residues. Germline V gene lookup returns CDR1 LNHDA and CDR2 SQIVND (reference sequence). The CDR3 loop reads CASSIDLGWTEAFF. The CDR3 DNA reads TGTGCCAGTAGTATAGATCTGGGGTGGACTGAAGCTTTCTTT.

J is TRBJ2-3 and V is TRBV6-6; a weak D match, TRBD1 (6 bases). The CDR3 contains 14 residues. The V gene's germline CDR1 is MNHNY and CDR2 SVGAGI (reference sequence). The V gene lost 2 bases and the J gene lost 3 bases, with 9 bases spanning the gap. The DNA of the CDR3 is TGTGCCAGCAGTTACGGTCAGGGGACAGATACGCAGTATTTT. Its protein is CASSYGQGTDTQYF.

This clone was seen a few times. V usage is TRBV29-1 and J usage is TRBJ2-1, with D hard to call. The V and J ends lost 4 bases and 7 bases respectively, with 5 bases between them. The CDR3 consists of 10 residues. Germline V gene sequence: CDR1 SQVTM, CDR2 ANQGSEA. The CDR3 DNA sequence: TGCAGCGTTGTGAAGAATGAGCAGTTCTTC. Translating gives CSVVKNEQFF.

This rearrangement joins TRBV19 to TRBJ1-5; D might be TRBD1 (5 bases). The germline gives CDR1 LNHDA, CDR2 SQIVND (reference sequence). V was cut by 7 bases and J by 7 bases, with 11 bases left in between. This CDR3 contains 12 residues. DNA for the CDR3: TGTGCCAGTACCTCGGGGCGCCAGCCCCAGCATTTT. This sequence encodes CASTSGRQPQHF.

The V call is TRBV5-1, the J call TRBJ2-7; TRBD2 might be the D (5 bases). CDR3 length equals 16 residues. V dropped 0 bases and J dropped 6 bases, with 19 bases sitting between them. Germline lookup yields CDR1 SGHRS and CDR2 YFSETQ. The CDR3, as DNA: TGCGCCAGCAGCTTGGCCCCGAGGGCAATCCCTCCCGAGCAGTACTTC. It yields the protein CASSLAPRAIPPEQYF.

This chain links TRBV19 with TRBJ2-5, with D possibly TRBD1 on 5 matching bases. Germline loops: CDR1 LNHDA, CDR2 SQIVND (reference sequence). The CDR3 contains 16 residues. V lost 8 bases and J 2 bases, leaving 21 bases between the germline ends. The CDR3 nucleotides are TGTGCCAGTGGGCTAAGTGACAGTAGATCTCAAGAGACCCAGTACTTC. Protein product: CASGLSDSRSQETQYF.

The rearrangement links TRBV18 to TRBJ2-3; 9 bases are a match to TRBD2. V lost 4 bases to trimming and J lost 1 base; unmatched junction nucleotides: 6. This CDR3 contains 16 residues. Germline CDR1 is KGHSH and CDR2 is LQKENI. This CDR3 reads CASSLLGGGGTDTQYF. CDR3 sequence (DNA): TGTGCCAGCTCACTCCTCGGCGGGGGGGGCACAGATACGCAGTATTTT.

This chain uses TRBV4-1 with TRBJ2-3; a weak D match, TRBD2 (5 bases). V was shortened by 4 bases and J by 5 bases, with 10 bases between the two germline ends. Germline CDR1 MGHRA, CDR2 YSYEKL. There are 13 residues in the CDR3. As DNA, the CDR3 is TGCGCCAGCAGCCCCCAACTAGGAGATACGCAGTATTTT. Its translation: CASSPQLGDTQYF.

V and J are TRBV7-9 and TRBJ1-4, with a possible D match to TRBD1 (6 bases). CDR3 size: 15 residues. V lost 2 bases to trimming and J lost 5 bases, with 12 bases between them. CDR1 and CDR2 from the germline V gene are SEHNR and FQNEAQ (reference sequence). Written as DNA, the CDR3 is TGTGCCAGCAGCTTAATGGGCAGGGGCAATGAAAAACTGTTTTTT. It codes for CASSLMGRGNEKLFF. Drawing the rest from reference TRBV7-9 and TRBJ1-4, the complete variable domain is DTGVSQNPRHKITKRGQNVTFRCDPISEHNRLYWYRQTLGQGPEFLTYFQNEAQLEKSRLLSDRFSAERPKGSFSTLEIQRTEQGDSAMYLCASSLMGRGNEKLFFGSGTQLSVL.

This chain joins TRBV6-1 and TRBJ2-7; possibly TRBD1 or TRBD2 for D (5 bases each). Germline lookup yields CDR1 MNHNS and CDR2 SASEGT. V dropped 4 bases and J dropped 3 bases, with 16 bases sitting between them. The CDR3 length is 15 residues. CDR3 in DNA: TGTGCCAGCAGTGTTGGGGGAGAGTTCGGCTACGAGCAGTACTTC. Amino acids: CASSVGGEFGYEQYF.

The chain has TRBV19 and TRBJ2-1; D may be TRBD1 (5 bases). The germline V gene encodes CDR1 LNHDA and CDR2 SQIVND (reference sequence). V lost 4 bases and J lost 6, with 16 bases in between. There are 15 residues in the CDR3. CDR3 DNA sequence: TGTGCCAGTAGTACCGATGAGACAGTGACCAATGAGCAGTTCTTC. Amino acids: CASSTDETVTNEQFF.

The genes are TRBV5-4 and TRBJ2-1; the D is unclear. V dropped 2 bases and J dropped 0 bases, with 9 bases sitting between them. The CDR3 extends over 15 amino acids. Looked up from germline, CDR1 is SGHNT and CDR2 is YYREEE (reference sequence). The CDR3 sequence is CASSLSQSSYNEQFF. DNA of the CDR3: TGTGCCAGCAGCTTATCCCAAAGCTCCTACAATGAGCAGTTCTTC. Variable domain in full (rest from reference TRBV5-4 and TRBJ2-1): ETGVTQSPTHLIKTRGQQVTLRCSSQSGHNTVSWYQQALGQGPQFIFQYYREEENGRGNFPPRFSGLQFPNYSSELNVNALELDDSALYLCASSLSQSSYNEQFFGPGTRLTVL.

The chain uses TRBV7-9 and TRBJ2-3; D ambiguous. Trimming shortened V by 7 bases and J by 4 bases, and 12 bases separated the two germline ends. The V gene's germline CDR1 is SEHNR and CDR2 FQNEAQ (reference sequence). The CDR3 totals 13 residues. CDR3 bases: TGTGCCAGCAACCTCTTTTCAGCAGATACGCAGTATTTT. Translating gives CASNLFSADTQYF.